These 9 T cell receptor beta chains originate from one sample sequenced in a study of T cells after yellow fever vaccination. MiXCR, applied by TCRdb to the 5' RACE reads, yields one record per CDR3 protein. The sample consists of roughly 260,000 distinct CDR3 sequences, approximately 13% of them appearing once. This specimen was CD4+ T cells sorted from PBMCs, taken 45 days after the yellow fever booster vaccination. The receptors were sampled from a man between 25 and 39 years old who received the YFV17D yellow fever vaccine.

This clonotype occurred a few times. The V and J genes are TRBV7-2 and TRBJ1-1, with D unresolved. Per germline, CDR1 SGHTA and CDR2 FQGNSA. CDR3 length: 14 amino acids. V was shortened by 2 bases and J by 0 bases, with 7 bases between the two germline ends. CDR3: CASSLPFVNTEAFF. The CDR3 coding sequence is TGTGCCAGCAGCTTACCCTTTGTGAACACTGAAGCTTTCTTT.

This clonotype was seen many times. The chain uses TRBV5-1 and TRBJ2-2; no reliable D call. V dropped 0 bases and J dropped 5 bases, with 8 bases sitting between them. Germline lookup yields CDR1 SGHRS and CDR2 YFSETQ. CDR3 length: 14 amino acids. The chain's CDR3 is CASSLGRGTGELFF. CDR3 in DNA: TGCGCCAGCAGCTTGGGACGTGGGACCGGGGAGCTGTTTTTT.

The V gene is TRBV5-1, the J gene TRBJ2-7; 10 bases are a match to TRBD2. Germline CDR1 reads SGHRS; CDR2 reads YFSETQ. This CDR3 region has 15 residues. J was trimmed by 4 bases and V by 4 bases; bases with no gene match: 8. This CDR3 is CASSSGGGRQYEQYF. The CDR3 DNA sequence: TGCGCCAGCAGCAGCGGGGGGGGGCGCCAGTACGAGCAGTACTTC.

The V gene is TRBV6-2 or TRBV6-3, the J gene TRBJ2-1; D is unclear. The CDR3 has 16 amino acids. The germline V gene encodes CDR1 MNHEY and CDR2 SVGEGT. Trimming left V 7 bases short and J 1 base short, with 17 bases between. This CDR3 reads CASTPGQYSSYNEQFF. The CDR3 DNA reads as TGTGCCAGCACCCCAGGCCAGTACAGTTCCTACAATGAGCAGTTCTTC.

CDR3 region: CASSQRWETQYF. In nucleotides, the CDR3 is TGTGCCAGCAGCCAGCGATGGGAGACCCAGTACTTC. V gene TRBV6-2 or TRBV6-3 combines with J gene TRBJ2-5; D is ambiguous. V was shortened by 6 bases and J by 5 bases, with 10 bases between the two germline ends. The germline V gene has CDR1 MNHEY and CDR2 SVGEGT. This CDR3 has 12 amino acids.

This clonotype has only a few counts. The gene calls are TRBV5-1 and TRBJ1-1, with 7 positions matching TRBD1. Germline lookup yields CDR1 SGHRS and CDR2 YFSETQ. V lost 1 base, J lost 0 bases, and 3 bases stayed unmatched. The CDR3 covers 15 residues. The CDR3 spells CASSLTTGLNTEAFF. The CDR3 nucleotides read TGCGCCAGCAGCTTGACGACAGGGCTGAACACTGAAGCTTTCTTT.

The sample holds a few counts of this clonotype. This chain connects TRBV10-3 to TRBJ2-7; TRBD2 might be the D (6 bases). V dropped 6 bases and J dropped 3 bases, with 15 bases sitting between them. This CDR3 comprises 14 residues. Germline lookup yields CDR1 ENHRY and CDR2 SYGVKD. This CDR3 is CAISTPRGGYEQYF. For the CDR3, the DNA is TGTGCCATCAGCACACCGCGGGGAGGCTACGAGCAGTACTTC.

This clonotype was found a few times. The chain employs TRBV5-5 and TRBJ2-1; D ambiguous. The CDR3 is made up of 15 amino acids. Germline CDR1 SGHKS, CDR2 YYEKEE (reference sequence). With 0 bases removed from V and 5 bases from J, the gap between germline ends came to 12 bases. CDR3 loop: CASSLGLDPNNEQFF. The CDR3 DNA reads TGTGCCAGCAGCTTGGGTTTGGACCCAAACAATGAGCAGTTCTTC.

The J gene is TRBJ2-3, the V gene TRBV6-5; possibly TRBD2 for D (6 bases). Germline lookup yields CDR1 MNHEY and CDR2 SVGAGI. The CDR3 has 12 amino acids. V dropped 3 bases and J dropped 7 bases, with 8 bases sitting between them. CDR3 nucleotide sequence: TGTGCCAGCAGTTATGGGGGGAATACGCAGTATTTT. It is translated as CASSYGGNTQYF.